Listed here are 14 T cell receptor beta chains from one sample, sequenced in a study of cytomegalovirus exposure and HLA in healthy donors. The primer mix had 60 Vbeta and 13 Jbeta primers. Profiling relied on immunoSEQ multiplex PCR, and the TCRdb table lists in-frame clones only, not all of them. The sample has 150,000 to 200,000 clones, 55% to 65% seen once. Sequencing input: PBMCs. These receptors all stem from a man between 40 and 49 years old in good health and CMV-seronegative.

In its sample, this clone was seen once. J is TRBJ2-2 and V is TRBV6-4, with 8 bases fitting TRBD2. This CDR3 comprises 15 residues. The germline V gene encodes CDR1 MRHNA and CDR2 SNTAGT. Trimming at V came to 6 bases and at J to 0 bases, leaving 3 bases not matched to a gene. The DNA for the CDR3 is TGTGCCAGCAGCACGGGACTAGCGAACACCGGGGAGCTGTTTTTT. Protein sequence: CASSTGLANTGELFF.

The chain couples TRBV5-1 to TRBJ2-5, with 11 positions matching TRBD2. Germline loops: CDR1 SGHRS, CDR2 YFSETQ. There are 16 residues in the CDR3. Unmatched junction bases numbered 3, after V lost 0 bases and J lost 2 bases. The CDR3 loop is CASSLGASGRQETQYF. Written as DNA, the CDR3 is TGCGCCAGCAGCTTGGGGGCTAGCGGGAGGCAAGAGACCCAGTACTTC.

The chain couples TRBV5-4 to TRBJ2-1, with 9 bases identical to TRBD1. The CDR3 is 15 residues long. Germline V gives CDR1 SGHNT, CDR2 YYREEE (reference sequence). With V trimmed by 4 bases and J by 4 bases, 6 bases remained unmatched. For the CDR3, the DNA is TGTGCCAGCAGCCAGCAGGACAGGGGATACAATGAGCAGTTCTTC. Translation gives CASSQQDRGYNEQFF.

This sequence joins TRBV7-2 and TRBJ2-3; 11 positions agree with TRBD2. Unmatched junction bases numbered 3, after V lost 4 bases and J lost 3 bases. There are 15 residues in the CDR3. From germline, CDR1 is SGHTA and CDR2 FQGNSA. The CDR3 sequence: CASSYSGRGTDTQYF. Here the CDR3 DNA reads TGTGCCAGCAGCTATAGCGGGAGGGGAACAGATACGCAGTATTTT. Full variable domain (outside the CDR3, taken from reference TRBV7-2 and TRBJ2-3): GAGVSQSPSNKVTEKGKDVELRCDPISGHTALYWYRQSLGQGLEFLIYFQGNSAPDKSGLPSDRFSAERTGGSVSTLTIQRTQQEDSAVYLCASSYSGRGTDTQYFGPGTRLTVL.

This chain uses TRBV19 with TRBJ2-7; TRBD1 matches 8 bases. This CDR3 region has 15 residues. Looked up from germline, CDR1 is LNHDA and CDR2 is SQIVND (reference sequence). V lost 5 bases, J lost 1 base, and 7 bases stayed unmatched. CDR3 loop: CASSATGTGSYEQYF. The DNA of the CDR3 is TGTGCCAGTAGTGCCACCGGGACAGGATCCTACGAGCAGTACTTC. Complete variable domain (other parts from reference TRBV19 and TRBJ2-7): DGGITQSPKYLFRKEGQNVTLSCEQNLNHDAMYWYRQDPGQGLRLIYYSQIVNDFQKGDIAEGYSVSREKKESFPLTVTSAQKNPTAFYLCASSATGTGSYEQYFGPGTRLTVT.

The chain recombines TRBV4-1 with TRBJ2-1, with 7 bases matching TRBD2. J lost 0 bases, V lost 1 base, and 3 bases had no gene match. CDR1 is MGHRA and CDR2 is YSYEKL in the germline V gene. The length of the CDR3 is 16 residues. The CDR3 loop is CASSQGDYRSYNEQFF. CDR3 DNA: TGCGCCAGCAGCCAAGGGGACTACCGCTCCTACAATGAGCAGTTCTTC.

The chain combines TRBV28 with TRBJ1-5; D gene uncertain. V gave up 6 bases and J gave up 10 bases, with 13 bases separating them. CDR3 length: 12 residues. Looked up from germline, CDR1 is MDHEN and CDR2 is SYDVKM. CDR3 bases: TGTGCCAGCAGAGGCGGGCCGAACCCCCAGCATTTT. This codes for CASRGGPNPQHF.

The chain carries TRBV19 and TRBJ2-2; weak D call: TRBD1 (6 bases). V shed 6 bases and J shed 5 bases, with 16 bases lying between them. The CDR3 is 15 amino acids. CDR1 and CDR2 (germline): LNHDA, SQIVND (reference sequence). The CDR3 here is CASSSPGHLTGELFF. CDR3 DNA: TGTGCCAGTAGCTCTCCGGGACACCTAACCGGGGAGCTGTTTTTT.

V gene TRBV9 combines with J gene TRBJ2-7; 11 positions match TRBD1. Germline CDR1 and CDR2: SGDLS and YYNGEE. With 3 bases clipped from V and 0 bases from J, the junction kept 5 bases outside the gene matches. The CDR3 contains 16 residues. As DNA, the CDR3 is TGTGCCAGCAGCGCCGGGGGACAGGGGGTCTCCTACGAGCAGTACTTC. This codes for CASSAGGQGVSYEQYF. The variable domain in full, completed from reference TRBV9 and TRBJ2-7, reads DSGVTQTPKHLITATGQRVTLRCSPRSGDLSVYWYQQSLDQGLQFLIQYYNGEERAKGNILERFSAQQFPDLHSELNLSSLELGDSALYFCASSAGGQGVSYEQYFGPGTRLTVT.

V gene TRBV30 combines with J gene TRBJ1-4; perhaps TRBD1 as D (5 bases). The ends were cut back, 0 bases at V and 10 bases at J, with 15 bases in the middle. The CDR3 covers 14 residues. Germline assignment: CDR1 GTSNPN and CDR2 SVGIG (reference sequence). CDR3 bases: TGTGCCTGGAGTGTCTCAGGGAGGTCTGGAAAACTGTTTTTT. It encodes CAWSVSGRSGKLFF.

Only one count was recorded for this clone. The J gene is TRBJ2-5, the V gene TRBV2, with 8 bases identical to TRBD1. The J call may be wrong; the DNA end is better matched by TRBJ2-7. CDR1 is SNHLY and CDR2 is FYNNEI in the germline V gene. The CDR3 runs 15 residues. In DNA, the CDR3 is TGTGCCAGCAGTGAGCAGGGGGCTGGTTCCTACGAGCAGTACTTC. The encoded protein is CASSEQGAGSYEQYF.

This chain connects TRBV21-1 to TRBJ1-2; the D call TRBD1 from the table was never checked on the DNA. TRBV21-1 is listed as a pseudogene. This CDR3 spans 17 amino acids. DNA for the CDR3: TGTGCCAGCAGCTCTCGTTCCCGGGACAGTCAAGGGGGGGGCTACACCTTC. It is translated as CASSSRSRDSQGGGYTF.

This sequence joins TRBV5-4 and TRBJ1-2; 7 nucleotides agree with TRBD1. Germline V gene lookup returns CDR1 SGHNT and CDR2 YYREEE (reference sequence). This CDR3 is built from 12 residues. The junction had 5 bases not matched to a gene; V was cut back by 4 bases and J by 8 bases. The CDR3 is CASSLTGYGYTF. CDR3 nucleotides: TGTGCCAGCAGCCTGACAGGGTACGGCTACACCTTC.

J is TRBJ2-1 and V is TRBV11-2; D might be TRBD2 (5 bases). From germline, CDR1 is SGHAT and CDR2 FQNNGV. V was pared by 4 bases and J by 2 bases, with 15 bases between. The CDR3 sequence is 16 residues long. The CDR3: CASSSLRGGPYNEQFF. The CDR3 coding sequence is TGTGCCAGCAGCTCGCTACGGGGTGGTCCCTACAATGAGCAGTTCTTC.